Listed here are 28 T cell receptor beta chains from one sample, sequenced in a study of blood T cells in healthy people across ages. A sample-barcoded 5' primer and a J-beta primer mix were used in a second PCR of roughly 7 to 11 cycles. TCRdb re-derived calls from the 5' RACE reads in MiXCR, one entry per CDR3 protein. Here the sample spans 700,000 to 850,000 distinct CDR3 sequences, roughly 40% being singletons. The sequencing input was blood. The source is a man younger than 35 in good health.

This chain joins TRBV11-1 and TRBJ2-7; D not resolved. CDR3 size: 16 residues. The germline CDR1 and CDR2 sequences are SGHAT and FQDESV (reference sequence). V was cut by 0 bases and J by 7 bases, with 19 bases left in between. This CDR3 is CASSLARNPFLGEQYF. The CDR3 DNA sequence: TGTGCCAGCAGCTTAGCCAGGAACCCGTTTCTTGGTGAGCAGTACTTC.

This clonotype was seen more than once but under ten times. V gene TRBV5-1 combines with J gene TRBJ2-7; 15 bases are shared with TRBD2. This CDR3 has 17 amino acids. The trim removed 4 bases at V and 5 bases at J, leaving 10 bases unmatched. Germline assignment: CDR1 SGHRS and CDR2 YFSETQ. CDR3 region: CASSHGTSGGPLHEQYF. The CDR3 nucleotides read TGCGCCAGCAGCCACGGGACTAGCGGGGGGCCCCTCCACGAGCAGTACTTC.

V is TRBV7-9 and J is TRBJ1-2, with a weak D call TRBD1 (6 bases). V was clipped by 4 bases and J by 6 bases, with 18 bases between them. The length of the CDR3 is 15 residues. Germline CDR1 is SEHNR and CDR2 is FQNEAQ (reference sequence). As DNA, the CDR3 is TGTGCCAGCAGCTCCCTTACAGGGACCCCCGATGGCTACACCTTC. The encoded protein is CASSSLTGTPDGYTF.

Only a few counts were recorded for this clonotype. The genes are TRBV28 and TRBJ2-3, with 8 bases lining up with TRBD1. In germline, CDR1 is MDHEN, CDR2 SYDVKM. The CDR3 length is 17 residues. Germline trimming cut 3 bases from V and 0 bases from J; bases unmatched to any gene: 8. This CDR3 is CASSFLRDRRSTDTQYF. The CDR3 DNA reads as TGTGCCAGCAGTTTCCTTAGGGACAGGAGAAGCACAGATACGCAGTATTTT.

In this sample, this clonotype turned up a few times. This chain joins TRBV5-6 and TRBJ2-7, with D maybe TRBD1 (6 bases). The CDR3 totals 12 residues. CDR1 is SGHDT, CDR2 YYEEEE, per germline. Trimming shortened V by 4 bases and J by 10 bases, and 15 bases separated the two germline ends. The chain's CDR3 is CASSRTSGAQYF. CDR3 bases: TGTGCCAGCAGCCGAACATCAGGGGCCCAGTACTTC.

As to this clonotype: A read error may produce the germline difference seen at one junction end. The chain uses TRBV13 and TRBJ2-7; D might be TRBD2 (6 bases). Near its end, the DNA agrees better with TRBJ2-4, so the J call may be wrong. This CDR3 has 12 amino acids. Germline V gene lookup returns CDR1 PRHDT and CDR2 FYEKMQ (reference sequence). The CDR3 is CSSSLGRGIQYF. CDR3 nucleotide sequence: TGTTCCAGCAGCTTAGGGCGGGGCATTCAGTACTTC.

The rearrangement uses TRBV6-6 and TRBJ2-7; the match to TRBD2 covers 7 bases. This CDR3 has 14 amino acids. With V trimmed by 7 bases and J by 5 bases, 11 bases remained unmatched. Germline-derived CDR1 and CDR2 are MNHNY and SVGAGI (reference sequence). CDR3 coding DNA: TGTGCCAGCACCGCCGGGACTAAGCCCGACGAGCAGTACTTC. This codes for CASTAGTKPDEQYF.

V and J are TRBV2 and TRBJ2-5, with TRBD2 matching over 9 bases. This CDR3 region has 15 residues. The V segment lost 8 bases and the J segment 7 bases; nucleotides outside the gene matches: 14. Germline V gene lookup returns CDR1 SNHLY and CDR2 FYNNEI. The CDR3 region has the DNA TGTGCCAGCTCGCTTGATAGCGGGGGACGGGGGACCCAGTACTTC. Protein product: CASSLDSGGRGTQYF.

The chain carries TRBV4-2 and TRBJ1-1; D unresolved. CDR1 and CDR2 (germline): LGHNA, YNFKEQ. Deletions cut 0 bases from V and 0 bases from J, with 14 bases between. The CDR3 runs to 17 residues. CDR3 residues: CASSQDGRGSMNTEAFF. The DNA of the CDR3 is TGTGCCAGCAGCCAAGATGGCCGTGGCAGCATGAACACTGAAGCTTTCTTT.

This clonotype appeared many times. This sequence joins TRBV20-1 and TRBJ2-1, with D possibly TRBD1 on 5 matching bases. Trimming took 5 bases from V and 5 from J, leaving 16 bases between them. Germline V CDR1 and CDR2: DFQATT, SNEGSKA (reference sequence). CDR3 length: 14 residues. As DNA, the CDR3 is TGCAGTGCTTATCAGGGCTTCAGCGACAATGAGCAGTTCTTC. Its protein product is CSAYQGFSDNEQFF.

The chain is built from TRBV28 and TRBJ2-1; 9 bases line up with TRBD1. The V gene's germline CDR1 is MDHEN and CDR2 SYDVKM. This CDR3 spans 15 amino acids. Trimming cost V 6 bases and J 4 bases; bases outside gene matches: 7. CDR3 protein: CASSLGTGKYNEQFF. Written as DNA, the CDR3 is TGTGCCAGCAGCCTCGGGACAGGGAAATACAATGAGCAGTTCTTC.

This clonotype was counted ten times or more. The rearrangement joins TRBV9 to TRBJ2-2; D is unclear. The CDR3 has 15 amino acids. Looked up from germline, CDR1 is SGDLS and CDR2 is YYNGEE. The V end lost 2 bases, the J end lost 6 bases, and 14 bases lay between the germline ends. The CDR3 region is CASSVEDHLAGELFF. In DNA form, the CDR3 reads TGTGCCAGCAGCGTCGAGGACCATCTGGCCGGGGAGCTGTTTTTT.

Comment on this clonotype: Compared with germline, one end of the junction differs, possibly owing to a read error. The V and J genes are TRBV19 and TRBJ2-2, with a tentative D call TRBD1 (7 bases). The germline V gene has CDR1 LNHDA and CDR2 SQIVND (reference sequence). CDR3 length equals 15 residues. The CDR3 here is CASNGGTANTGELFF. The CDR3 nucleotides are TGTGCTAGTAATGGGGGGACAGCCAACACCGGGGAGCTGTTTTTT.

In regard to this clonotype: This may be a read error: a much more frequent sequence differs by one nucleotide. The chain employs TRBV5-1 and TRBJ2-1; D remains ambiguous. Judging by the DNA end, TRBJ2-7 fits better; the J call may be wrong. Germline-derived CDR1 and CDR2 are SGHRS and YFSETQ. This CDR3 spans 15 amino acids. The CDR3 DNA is TGCGCCAGCAGCTTACTCGACGGCTCCTACAATGAGCAGTACTTC. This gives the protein CASSLLDGSYNEQYF.

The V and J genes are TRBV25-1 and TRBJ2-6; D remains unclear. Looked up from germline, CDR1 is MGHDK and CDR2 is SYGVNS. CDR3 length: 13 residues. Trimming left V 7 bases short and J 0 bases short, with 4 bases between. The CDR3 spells CASNISGANVLTF. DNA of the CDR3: TGTGCCAGCAACATCTCTGGGGCCAACGTCCTGACTTTC.

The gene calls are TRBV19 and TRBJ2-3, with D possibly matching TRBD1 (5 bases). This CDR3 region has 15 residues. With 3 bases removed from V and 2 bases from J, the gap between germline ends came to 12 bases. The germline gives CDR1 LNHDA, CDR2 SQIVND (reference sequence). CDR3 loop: CASSITGGHTDTQYF. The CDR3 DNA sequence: TGTGCCAGTAGTATTACAGGTGGGCACACAGATACGCAGTATTTT.

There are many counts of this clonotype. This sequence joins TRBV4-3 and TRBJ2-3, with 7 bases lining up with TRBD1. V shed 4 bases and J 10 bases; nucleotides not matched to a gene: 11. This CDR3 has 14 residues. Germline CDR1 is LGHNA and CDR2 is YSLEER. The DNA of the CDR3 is TGCGCCAGCAGCCGCAGGGACAGCACTACGTCGCAGTATTTT. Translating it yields CASSRRDSTTSQYF.

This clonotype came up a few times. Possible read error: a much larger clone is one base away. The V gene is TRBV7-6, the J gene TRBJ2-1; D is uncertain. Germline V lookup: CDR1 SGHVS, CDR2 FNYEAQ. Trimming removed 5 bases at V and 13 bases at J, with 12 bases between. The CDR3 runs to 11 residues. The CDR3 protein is CASSAQETQFF. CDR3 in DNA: TGTGCCAGCAGCGCCCAAGAGACCCAGTTCTTC. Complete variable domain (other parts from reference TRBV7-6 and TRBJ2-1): GAGVSQSPRYKVTKRGQDVALRCDPISGHVSLYWYRQALGQGPEFLTYFNYEAQQDKSGLPNDRFSAERPEGSISTLTIQRTEQRDSAMYRCASSAQETQFFGPGTRLTVL.

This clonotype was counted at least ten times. CDR3 nucleotide sequence: TGCAGTGCTAGAGATCGGGCGGAGTATGGCTACACCTTC. It codes for CSARDRAEYGYTF. The rearrangement links TRBV20-1 to TRBJ1-2; D uncertain. CDR1 DFQATT and CDR2 SNEGSKA come from the germline V gene (reference sequence). The CDR3 contains 13 residues. The V end lost 0 bases, the J end lost 5 bases, and 10 bases lay between the germline ends.

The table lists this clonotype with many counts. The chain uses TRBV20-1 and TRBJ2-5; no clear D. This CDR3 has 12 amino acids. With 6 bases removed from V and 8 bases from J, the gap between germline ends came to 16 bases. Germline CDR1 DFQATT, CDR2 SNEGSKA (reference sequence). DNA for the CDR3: TGCAGTGCAAGATGGACGTCCCCCACCCAGTACTTC. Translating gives CSARWTSPTQYF.

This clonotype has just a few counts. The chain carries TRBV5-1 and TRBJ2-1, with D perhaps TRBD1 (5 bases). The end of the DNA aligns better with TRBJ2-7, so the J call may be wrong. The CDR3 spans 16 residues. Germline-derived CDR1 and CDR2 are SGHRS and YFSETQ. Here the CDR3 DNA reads TGCGCCAGCAGCCCCCAGACAGAAAGCTCCTACAATGAGCAGTACTTC. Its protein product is CASSPQTESSYNEQYF.

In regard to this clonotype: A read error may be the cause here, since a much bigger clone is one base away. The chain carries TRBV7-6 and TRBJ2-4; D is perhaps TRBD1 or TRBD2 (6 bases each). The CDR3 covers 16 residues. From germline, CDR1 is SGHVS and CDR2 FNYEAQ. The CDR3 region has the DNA TGTGCCAACAGCGCCGGGGGCAGTATAGCCAAAAACATTCAGTACTTC. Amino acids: CANSAGGSIAKNIQYF.

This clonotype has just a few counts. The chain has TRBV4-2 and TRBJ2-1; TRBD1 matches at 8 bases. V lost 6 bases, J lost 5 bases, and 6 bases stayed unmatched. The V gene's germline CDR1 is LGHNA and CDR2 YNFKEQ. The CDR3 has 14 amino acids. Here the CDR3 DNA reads TGTGCCAGCAGTCCGGGACAGGACCACAATGAGCAGTTCTTC. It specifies CASSPGQDHNEQFF.

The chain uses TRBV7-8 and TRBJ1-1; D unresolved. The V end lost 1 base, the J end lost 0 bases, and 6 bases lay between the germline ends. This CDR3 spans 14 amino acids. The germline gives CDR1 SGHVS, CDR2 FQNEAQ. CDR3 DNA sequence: TGTGCCAGCAGCTTAGTCGACATGAACACTGAAGCTTTCTTT. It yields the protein CASSLVDMNTEAFF.

As DNA, the CDR3 is TGCAGCGCCTCGACAGGGGGCTTCTCGGGCTACACCTTC. Translating it yields CSASTGGFSGYTF. The chain is built from TRBV29-1 and TRBJ1-2; TRBD1 aligns across 10 bases. Looked up from germline, CDR1 is SQVTM and CDR2 is ANQGSEA. The CDR3 contains 13 residues. V was clipped by 7 bases and J by 8 bases; unmatched bases: 10.

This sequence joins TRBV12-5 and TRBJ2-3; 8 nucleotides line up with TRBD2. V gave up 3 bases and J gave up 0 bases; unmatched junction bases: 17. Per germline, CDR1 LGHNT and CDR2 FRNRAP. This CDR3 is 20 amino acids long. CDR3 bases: TGTGCTAGTGGTTTCCTACGGGGTATAGCGGGGTTACCTAGCACAGATACGCAGTATTTT. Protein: CASGFLRGIAGLPSTDTQYF.

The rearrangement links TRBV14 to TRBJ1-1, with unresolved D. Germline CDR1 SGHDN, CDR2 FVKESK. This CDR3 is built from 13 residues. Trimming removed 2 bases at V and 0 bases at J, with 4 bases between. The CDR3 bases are TGTGCCAGCAGCCAACTCTTGAACACTGAAGCTTTCTTT. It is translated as CASSQLLNTEAFF.

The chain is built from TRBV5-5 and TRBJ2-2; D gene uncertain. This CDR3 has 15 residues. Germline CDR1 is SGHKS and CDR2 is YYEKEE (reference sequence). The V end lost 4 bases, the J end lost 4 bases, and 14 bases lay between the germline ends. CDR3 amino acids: CASSPVGSPTGELFF. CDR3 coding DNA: TGTGCCAGCAGCCCCGTCGGATCCCCCACCGGGGAGCTGTTTTTT.